This TCR beta chain is drawn from a study of long-term antiretroviral therapy in people with HIV (dated 2022 in TCRdb). Regarding the research as a whole: The earliest samples were collected about a decade before the 2015 WHO recommendation for immediate ART, when ART was typically delayed until CD4 counts fell. This retrospective serial study examined whether starting ART and sustained HIV suppression were associated with changes in the composition and diversity of the TRB repertoire in peripheral blood. A total of around 200 cryopreserved PBMC samples were contributed to the cohort by 30 adults with confirmed HIV infection, with samples collected serially over a mean of 6 years (range 1-12). Of the 30 or so participants with HIV, 10 to 11 were female. No cross-contamination during QIAcube processing was shown when test extractions of a monoclonal T-cell line were performed alongside 30 to 40 polyclonal samples.

With regard to this clone: It has no known antigen specificity. There are no base qualities to consult, and no much larger clone falls within one base.

Sequencing of the TRB variable region was done with the immunoSEQ hsTCRB v3.0 assay at survey level resolution. TRB sequencing targeted a depth of 40,000-50,000 T-cell genomes per sample. TRB libraries were pooled and sequenced on an Illumina MiSeq using a v3 150-cycle kit. The original pipeline was this. Repertoire analysis was performed in R inside a reproducible Nextflow workflow that covered QC, data transformation and analysis. Custom analyses were implemented in LymphoSeq2, an R package for AIRR-Seq data exploration. A few samples yielding fewer than 5000 total TRB sequences were excluded, leaving 188 analyzed HIV repertoires. Among the 180 to 200 retained HIV repertoires, some 60 were collected before ART initiation and 129 after ART initiation. Each repertoire was downsampled to 5000 TRB nucleotide sequences, and summary statistics were averaged across 100 downsampling iterations. Only TRB sequences with CDR3 regions of at least seven amino acids were retained for analysis. Diversity was measured with a Shannon entropy-derived clonality score and the Gini coefficient. Repertoire networks linked the top 5000 CDR3 amino acid sequences whenever two sequences differed by an edit distance of one. Antigen specificity groups and MHC restriction were predicted for TRB CDR3 amino acid sequences with GLIPH2. CDR3 amino acid sequences were matched against VDJdb and McPAS-TCR to flag known CMV, EBV, HIV or tissue antigen associations. Pre-ART, post-ART and control groups were compared with Wilcoxon signed-rank tests and Holm-Bonferroni correction. In TCRdb, the immuneACCESS table is reduced to in-frame sequences with V and J assigned. These tables do not hold every clone; where another copy was compared, an unresolved V gene accounts for under half, and the others remain unexplained. V, J and clone size were drawn from that table, and D and trimming were deduced from the DNA. Counted in this sample were fewer than 25,000 clones; about four fifths of them appeared once. The top ten constitute roughly a sixth of the sample.

Participants were included only if at least one PBMC sample before ART initiation and at least two post-ART samples were available. Every participant with HIV received treatment in the United States of America. Before DNA extraction, cryopreserved samples of about 0.95-10 million PBMC were thawed and then washed. At the time of the earliest PBMC sample, participants with HIV were aged between 23 and 54 years. PBMC samples from each participant spanned 1-4 timepoints before ART initiation and 2-8 timepoints after ART initiation, with a median of 7 samples. Serial HIV viral load, CD4+ T-cell count, ART history and demographic data were obtained for every participant. Genomic DNA was extracted from unsorted PBMC with a Qiagen kit on a QIAcube, with processing performed in batches of 12 samples. General findings and caveats noted by the study authors: CDR3 length ranges in HIV repertoires were narrower than in controls, and network structure suggested an antigen-experienced repertoire with only a slight naive shift after ART. Since PBMC availability was limited, sequencing covered only the TCR beta chain, with no alpha chain pairing. Inferences about post-ART repertoire changes are limited because no data were available on ART adherence, viral resistance or therapy changes. Starting ART was linked to a significant rise in TRB diversity, yet even after long-term ART the diversity remained significantly lower than in transplant donor controls. The samples were dated from about 2003 to 2018, and the ART regimens that were used may be less effective than current ART regimens. Unsorted PBMC were profiled instead of sorted CD4+ and CD8+ T cells because pre-ART samples had limited cell numbers. At every time point, the repertoire was dominated by expanded TRB clones first identified before ART initiation, although this dominance fluctuated and, in many PLHIV, declined after ART.

Measured from the cysteine to the phenylalanine, the CDR3 is 14 residues long. Just the 42-base CDR3 DNA is kept, in frame starting at base 1. Based on the germline V gene, the CDR1 and CDR2 sequences are SNHLY and FYNNEI. The V end loses 3 bases and the J end loses 7 bases, and a stretch of 12 bases separates them. The material sequenced was unsorted PBMCs, taken at the start of antiretroviral therapy, before treatment. The rearranged segments are TRBV2 and TRBJ1-4; the D segment could be TRBD1, given 6 matching bases. The clonotype was recovered from a woman aged 18-35 years with HIV. The DNA sequence is given as TGTGCCAGCAGTGATGTGGGGGCGAGTGAAAAACTGTTTTTT. Translated, it reads CASSDVGASEKLFF.